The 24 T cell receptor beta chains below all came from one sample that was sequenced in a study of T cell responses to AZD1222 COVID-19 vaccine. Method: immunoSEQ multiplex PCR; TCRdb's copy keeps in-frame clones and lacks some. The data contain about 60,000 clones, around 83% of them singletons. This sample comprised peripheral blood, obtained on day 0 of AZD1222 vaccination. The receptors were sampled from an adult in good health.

The CDR3 coding sequence is TGTGCCACCAGCAGAGCGACCCCGGGGACTGAAGCTTTCTTT. Protein sequence: CATSRATPGTEAFF. The J gene is TRBJ1-1, the V gene TRBV15; no clear D gene. Trimming cost V 1 base and J 5 bases, with 11 bases left between them. The CDR3 loop spans 14 amino acids. Germline values: CDR1 LNHNV, CDR2 YYDKDF (reference sequence). Full variable domain (remainder filled in from reference TRBV15 and TRBJ1-1): DAMVIQNPRYQVTQFGKPVTLSCSQTLNHNVMYWYQQKSSQAPKLLFHYYDKDFNNEADTPDNFQSRRPNTSFCFLDIRSPGLGDTAMYLCATSRATPGTEAFFGQGTRLTVV.

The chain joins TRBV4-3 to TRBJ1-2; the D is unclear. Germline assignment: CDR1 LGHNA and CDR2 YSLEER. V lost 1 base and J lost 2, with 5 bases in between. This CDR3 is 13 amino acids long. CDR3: CASSQAANYGYTF. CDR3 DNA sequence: TGCGCCAGCAGCCAAGCCGCCAACTATGGCTACACCTTC.

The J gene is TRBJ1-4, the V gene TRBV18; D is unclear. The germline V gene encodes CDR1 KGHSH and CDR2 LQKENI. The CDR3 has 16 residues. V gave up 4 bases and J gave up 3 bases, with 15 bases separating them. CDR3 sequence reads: CASSRTPSTPNEKLFF. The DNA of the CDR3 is TGTGCCAGCTCACGGACTCCCAGCACCCCTAATGAAAAACTGTTTTTT.

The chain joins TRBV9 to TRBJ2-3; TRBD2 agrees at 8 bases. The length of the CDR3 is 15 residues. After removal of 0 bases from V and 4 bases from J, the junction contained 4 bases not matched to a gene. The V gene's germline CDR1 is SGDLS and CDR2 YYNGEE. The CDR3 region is CASSVGAGAPDTQYF. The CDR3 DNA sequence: TGTGCCAGCAGCGTAGGAGCGGGGGCCCCAGATACGCAGTATTTT.

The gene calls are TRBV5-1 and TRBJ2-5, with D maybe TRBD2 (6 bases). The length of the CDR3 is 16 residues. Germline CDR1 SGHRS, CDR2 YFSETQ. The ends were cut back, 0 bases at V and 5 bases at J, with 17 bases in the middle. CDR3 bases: TGCGCCAGCAGCTTGGTGGGTCGACGCGGGGAGGAGACCCAGTACTTC. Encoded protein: CASSLVGRRGEETQYF.

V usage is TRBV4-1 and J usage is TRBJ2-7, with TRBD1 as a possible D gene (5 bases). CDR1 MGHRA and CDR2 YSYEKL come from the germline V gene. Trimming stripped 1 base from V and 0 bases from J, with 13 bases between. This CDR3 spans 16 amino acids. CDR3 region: CASSQVGDRSSYEQYF. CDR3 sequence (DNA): TGCGCCAGCAGCCAAGTAGGAGACAGAAGCTCCTACGAGCAGTACTTC.

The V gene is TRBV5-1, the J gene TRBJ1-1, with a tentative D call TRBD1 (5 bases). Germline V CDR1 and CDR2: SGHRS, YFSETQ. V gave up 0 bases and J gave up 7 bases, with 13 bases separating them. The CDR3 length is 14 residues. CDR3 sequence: CASSLAGQRGEAFF. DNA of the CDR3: TGCGCCAGCAGCTTGGCGGGGCAGCGGGGTGAAGCTTTCTTT.

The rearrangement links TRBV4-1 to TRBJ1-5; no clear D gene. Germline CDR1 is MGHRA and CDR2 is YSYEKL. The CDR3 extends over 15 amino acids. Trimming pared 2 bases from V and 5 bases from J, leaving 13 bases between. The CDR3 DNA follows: TGCGCCAGCAGCCAATCGGACCGAGGGTATCAGCCCCAGCATTTT. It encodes CASSQSDRGYQPQHF.

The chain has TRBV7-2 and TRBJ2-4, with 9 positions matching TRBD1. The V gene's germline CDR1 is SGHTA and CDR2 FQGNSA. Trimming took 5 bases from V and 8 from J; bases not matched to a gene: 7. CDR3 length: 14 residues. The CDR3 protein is CASSLQGAGDIQYF. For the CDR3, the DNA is TGTGCCAGCAGCCTACAGGGGGCAGGAGACATTCAGTACTTC.

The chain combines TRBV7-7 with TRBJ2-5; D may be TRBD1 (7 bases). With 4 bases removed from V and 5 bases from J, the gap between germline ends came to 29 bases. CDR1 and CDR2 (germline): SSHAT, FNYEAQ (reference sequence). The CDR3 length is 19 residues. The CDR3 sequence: CASSSPSPRAGGPRETQYF. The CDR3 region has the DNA TGTGCCAGCAGCTCGCCCTCCCCCAGAGCAGGGGGGCCACGGGAGACCCAGTACTTC.

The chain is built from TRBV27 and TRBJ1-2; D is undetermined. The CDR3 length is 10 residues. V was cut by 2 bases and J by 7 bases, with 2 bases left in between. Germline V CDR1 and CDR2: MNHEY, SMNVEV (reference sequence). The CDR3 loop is CASSLAGYTF. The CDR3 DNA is TGTGCCAGCAGTTTAGCTGGCTACACCTTC.

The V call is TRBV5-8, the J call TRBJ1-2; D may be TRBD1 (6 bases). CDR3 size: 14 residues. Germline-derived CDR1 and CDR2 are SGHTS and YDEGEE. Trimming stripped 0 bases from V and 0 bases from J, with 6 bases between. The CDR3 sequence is CASSLGQANYGYTF. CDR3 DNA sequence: TGTGCCAGCAGCTTGGGACAGGCTAACTATGGCTACACCTTC. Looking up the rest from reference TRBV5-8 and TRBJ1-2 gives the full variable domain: EAGVTQSPTHLIKTRGQQATLRCSPISGHTSVYWYQQALGLGLQFLLWYDEGEERNRGNFPPRFSGRQFPNYSSELNVNALELEDSALYLCASSLGQANYGYTFGSGTRLTVV.

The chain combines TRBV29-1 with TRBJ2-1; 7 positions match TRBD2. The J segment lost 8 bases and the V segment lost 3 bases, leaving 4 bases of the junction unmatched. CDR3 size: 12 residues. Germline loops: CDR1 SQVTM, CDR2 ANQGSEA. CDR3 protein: CSVERGMDEQFF. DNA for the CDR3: TGCAGCGTTGAGCGGGGGATGGATGAGCAGTTCTTC.

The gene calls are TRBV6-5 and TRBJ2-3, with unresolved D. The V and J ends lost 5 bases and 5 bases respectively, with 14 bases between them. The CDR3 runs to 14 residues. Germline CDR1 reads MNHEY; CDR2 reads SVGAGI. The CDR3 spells CASSNTWSQDTQYF. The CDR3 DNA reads TGTGCCAGCAGTAATACATGGAGTCAAGATACGCAGTATTTT.

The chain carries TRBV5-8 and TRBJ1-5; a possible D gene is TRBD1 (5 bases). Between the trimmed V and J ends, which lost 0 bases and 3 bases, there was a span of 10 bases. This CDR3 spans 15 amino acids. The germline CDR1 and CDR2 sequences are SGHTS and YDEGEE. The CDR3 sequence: CASSLVGAFNQPQHF. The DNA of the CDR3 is TGTGCCAGCAGCTTGGTAGGGGCCTTCAATCAGCCCCAGCATTTT.

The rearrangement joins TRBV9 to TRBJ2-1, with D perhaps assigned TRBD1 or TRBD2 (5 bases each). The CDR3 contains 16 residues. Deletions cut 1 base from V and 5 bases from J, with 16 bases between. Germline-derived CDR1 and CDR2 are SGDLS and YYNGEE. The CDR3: CASSVYEGPPNNEQFF. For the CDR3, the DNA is TGTGCCAGCAGCGTATACGAGGGACCGCCGAACAATGAGCAGTTCTTC. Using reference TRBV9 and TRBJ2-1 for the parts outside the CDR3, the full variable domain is DSGVTQTPKHLITATGQRVTLRCSPRSGDLSVYWYQQSLDQGLQFLIQYYNGEERAKGNILERFSAQQFPDLHSELNLSSLELGDSALYFCASSVYEGPPNNEQFFGPGTRLTVL.

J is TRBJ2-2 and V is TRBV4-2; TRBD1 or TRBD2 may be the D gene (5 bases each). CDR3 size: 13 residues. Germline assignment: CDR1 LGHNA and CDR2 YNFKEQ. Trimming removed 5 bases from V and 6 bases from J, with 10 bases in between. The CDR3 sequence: CASSYQGPGELFF. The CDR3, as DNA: TGTGCCAGCAGCTACCAGGGACCCGGGGAGCTGTTTTTT.

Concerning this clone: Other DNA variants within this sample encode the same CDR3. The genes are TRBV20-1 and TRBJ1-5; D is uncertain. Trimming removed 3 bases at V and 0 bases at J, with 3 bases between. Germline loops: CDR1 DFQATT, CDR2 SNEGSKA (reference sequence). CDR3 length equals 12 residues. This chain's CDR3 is CSASNSNQPQHF. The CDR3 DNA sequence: TGCAGTGCTAGTAATAGCAATCAGCCCCAGCATTTT.

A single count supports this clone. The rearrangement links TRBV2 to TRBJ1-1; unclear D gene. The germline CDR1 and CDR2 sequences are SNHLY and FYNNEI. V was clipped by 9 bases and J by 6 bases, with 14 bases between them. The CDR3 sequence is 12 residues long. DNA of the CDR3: TGTGCCAGAGGACGGCCCGGCGCTGAAGCTTTCTTT. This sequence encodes CARGRPGAEAFF.

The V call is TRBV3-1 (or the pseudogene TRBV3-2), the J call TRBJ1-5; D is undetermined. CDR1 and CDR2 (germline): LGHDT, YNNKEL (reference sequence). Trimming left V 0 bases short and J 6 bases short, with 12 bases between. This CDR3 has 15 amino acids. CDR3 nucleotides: TGTGCCAGCAGCCAAGATTGGAGGGTCGGTCAGCCCCAGCATTTT. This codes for CASSQDWRVGQPQHF.

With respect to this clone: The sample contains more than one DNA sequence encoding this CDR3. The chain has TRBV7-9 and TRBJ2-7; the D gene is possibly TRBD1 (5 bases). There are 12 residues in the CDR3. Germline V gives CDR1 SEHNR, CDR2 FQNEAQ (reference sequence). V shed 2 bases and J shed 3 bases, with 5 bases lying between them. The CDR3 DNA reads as TGTGCCAGCAGCTTACAGGGCTACGAGCAGTACTTC. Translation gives CASSLQGYEQYF.

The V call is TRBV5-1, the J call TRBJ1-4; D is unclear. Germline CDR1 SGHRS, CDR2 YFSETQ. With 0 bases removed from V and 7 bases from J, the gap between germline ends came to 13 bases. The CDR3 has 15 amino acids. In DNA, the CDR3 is TGCGCCAGCAGCTTGGGTGACTTTTGGAGTGAAAAACTGTTTTTT. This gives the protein CASSLGDFWSEKLFF.

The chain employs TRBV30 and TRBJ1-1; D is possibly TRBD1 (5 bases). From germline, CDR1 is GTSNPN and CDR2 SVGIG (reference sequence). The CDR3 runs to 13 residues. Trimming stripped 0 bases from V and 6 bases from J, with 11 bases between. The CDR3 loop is CAWSVLQGSEAFF. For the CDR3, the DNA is TGTGCCTGGAGTGTACTTCAGGGATCTGAAGCTTTCTTT. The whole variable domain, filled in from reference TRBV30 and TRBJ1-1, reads SQTIHQWPATLVQPVGSPLSLECTVEGTSNPNLYWYRQAAGRGLQLLFYSVGIGQISSEVPQNLSASRPQDRQFILSSKKLLLSDSGFYLCAWSVLQGSEAFFGQGTRLTVV.

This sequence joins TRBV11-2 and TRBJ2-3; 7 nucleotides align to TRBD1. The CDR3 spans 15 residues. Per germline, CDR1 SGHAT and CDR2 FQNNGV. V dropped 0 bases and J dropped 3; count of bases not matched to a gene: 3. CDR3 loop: CASSLDLRGTDTQYF. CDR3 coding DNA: TGTGCCAGCAGCTTAGACCTCAGGGGGACAGATACGCAGTATTTT.